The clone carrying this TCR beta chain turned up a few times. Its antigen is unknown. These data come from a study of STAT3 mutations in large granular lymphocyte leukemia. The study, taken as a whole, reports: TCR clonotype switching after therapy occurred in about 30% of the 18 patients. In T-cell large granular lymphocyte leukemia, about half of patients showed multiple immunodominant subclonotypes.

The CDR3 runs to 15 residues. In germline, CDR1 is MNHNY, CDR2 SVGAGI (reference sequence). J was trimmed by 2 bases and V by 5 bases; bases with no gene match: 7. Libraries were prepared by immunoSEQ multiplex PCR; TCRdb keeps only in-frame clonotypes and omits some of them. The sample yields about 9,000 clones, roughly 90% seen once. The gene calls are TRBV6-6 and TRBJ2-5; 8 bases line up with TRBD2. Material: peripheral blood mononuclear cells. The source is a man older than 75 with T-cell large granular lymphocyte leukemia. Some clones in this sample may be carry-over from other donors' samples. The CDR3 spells CASSNKAGVQETQYF. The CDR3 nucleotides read TGTGCCAGCAGTAACAAAGCGGGAGTTCAAGAGACCCAGTACTTC.